A selection of T cell receptor beta chains follows, all from one sample in a study of radiotherapy plus CTLA-4 blockade in lung cancer. TCRdb's copy holds only in-frame clones and misses some; the assay was immunoSEQ multiplex PCR. The table lists 50,000 to 60,000 clones, about 80% of them singletons. This material consisted of peripheral blood, taken from a patient treated with radiotherapy plus ipilimumab. These receptors all come from a human donor with non-small cell lung cancer whose response to radiotherapy plus ipilimumab could not be evaluated. Both conserved end residues are part of each CDR3. A D gene is named only where the DNA matches it firmly. Not all rows give a size; the values are once, few, many and, for expanded clones, a class.

J	length	V	size	D	CDR3	DNA
TRBJ2-2	15	TRBV7-2	once	TRBD1	CASSPGDRGFGELFF	TGTGCCAGCAGCCCAGGGGACAGGGGATTCGGGGAGCTGTTTTTT
TRBJ2-2	15	TRBV19	-	TRBD2	CASSPGNGRSWELFF	TGTGCCAGTAGCCCCGGGAACGGGAGGTCGTGGGAGCTGTTTTTT
TRBJ2-3	15	TRBV10-1	-	TRBD2	CASSESSGGPDTQYF	TGCGCCAGCAGTGAGTCGTCGGGAGGGCCAGATACGCAGTATTTT
TRBJ1-1	15	TRBV15	-	-	CATSLNREGSTEAFF	TGTGCCACCAGCCTAAACAGGGAGGGGAGCACTGAAGCTTTCTTT
TRBJ2-3	19	TRBV15	-	-	CATSGARDSGGKGTDTQYF	TGTGCCACCAGCGGAGCCCGGGACTCCGGCGGAAAGGGCACAGATACGCAGTATTTT
TRBJ2-7	15	TRBV4-1	few	TRBD2	CASSLILAGGSEQYF	TGCGCCAGCAGCCTCATTCTAGCGGGAGGAAGCGAGCAGTACTTC
TRBJ2-1	16	TRBV7-9	-	TRBD2	CASTRPSGAFYNEQFF	TGTGCCAGCACCCGACCTAGCGGGGCGTTCTACAATGAGCAGTTCTTC
TRBJ2-4	16	TRBV19	-	TRBD1	CASKGAGGLAKNIQYF	TGTGCCAGTAAAGGGGCAGGGGGTTTAGCCAAAAACATTCAGTACTTC
TRBJ1-1	14	TRBV6-5	few	-	CASRYRERNTEAFF	TGTGCCAGCAGGTACAGAGAACGGAACACTGAAGCTTTCTTT
TRBJ2-7	15	TRBV18	-	-	CASSPGVERRYEQYF	TGTGCCAGCTCACCAGGGGTGGAGCGGCGATACGAGCAGTACTTC
TRBJ1-1	15	TRBV28	-	TRBD1	CASNTERTGRTEAFF	TGTGCCAGCAACACGGAAAGGACAGGGAGGACTGAAGCTTTCTTT
TRBJ2-2	15	TRBV5-1	-	TRBD2	CASSLASGVKGELFF	TGCGCCAGCAGCTTGGCTAGCGGGGTCAAGGGGGAGCTGTTTTTT
TRBJ2-1	15	TRBV5-1	few	TRBD2	CASSLGLGWEDEQFF	TGCGCCAGCAGCCTTGGACTAGGGTGGGAGGATGAGCAGTTCTTC
TRBJ2-2	15	TRBV5-8	-	-	CASSKLVAGAGELFF	TGTGCCAGCAGCAAACTTGTGGCGGGCGCCGGGGAGCTGTTTTTT
TRBJ2-7	15	TRBV5-1	-	TRBD1	CASRATGGPPSEQYF	TGCGCCAGCAGGGCGACAGGGGGACCCCCCTCCGAGCAGTACTTC
TRBJ2-7	12	TRBV7-9	-	-	CASSPRGYEQYF	TGTGCCAGCAGCCCACGGGGCTACGAGCAGTACTTC
TRBJ1-2	15	TRBV4-1	-	TRBD1	CASSSGGQRNYGYTF	TGCGCCAGCAGTTCCGGGGGACAGCGTAACTATGGCTACACCTTC